This T cell receptor beta chain was found in a study of response to subunit inactivated influenza vaccine. The study's findings and limits: The authors suggested that every seasonal influenza vaccination recruits few new T cells.

About this clonotype itself: Antigen unknown.

The CDR3 runs to 15 residues. Unmatched junction bases numbered 9, after V lost 5 bases and J lost 4 bases. TCRdb called the RT-PCR reads again in MiXCR, with one record for every CDR3 protein. Among around 200,000 distinct CDR3 sequences listed, roughly 14% were seen once. The TCR comes from a man in his fifties who received an inactivated influenza vaccine. The material was CD8+ T cells sorted from PBMCs, obtained about 5 days after vaccination. The V gene is TRBV12-3 or TRBV12-4, the J gene TRBJ2-7; 9 positions agree with TRBD1. The CDR3 is CASSLGGDRAYEQYF. CDR3 sequence (DNA): TGTGCCAGCAGTCTAGGCGGGGACAGGGCGTACGAGCAGTACTTC.